This T cell receptor beta chain was sequenced in a study of T-cell reconstitution after alpha-beta-depleted transplantation in children. Unique molecular identifiers were used to barcode this TCRbeta library. Using its own MiXCR run on the PCR reads, TCRdb lists one record per CDR3 protein. The sample records a few hundred thousand distinct CDR3 sequences, roughly 10% being singletons. From germline, CDR1 is SGHDT and CDR2 YYEEEE. CDR3 size: 14 residues. V lost 4 bases, J lost 4 bases, and 6 bases stayed unmatched. The clonotype was recovered from a human donor who donated a stem cell graft to a child with acute lymphoblastic leukemia. The sample here was PBMCs from the stem cell graft donor, taken from the stem cell graft. This chain uses TRBV5-6 with TRBJ2-5; 8 positions agree with TRBD2. The CDR3 sequence is CASSPPAGGETQYF. In DNA, the CDR3 is TGTGCCAGCAGCCCCCCTGCGGGGGGAGAGACCCAGTACTTC.